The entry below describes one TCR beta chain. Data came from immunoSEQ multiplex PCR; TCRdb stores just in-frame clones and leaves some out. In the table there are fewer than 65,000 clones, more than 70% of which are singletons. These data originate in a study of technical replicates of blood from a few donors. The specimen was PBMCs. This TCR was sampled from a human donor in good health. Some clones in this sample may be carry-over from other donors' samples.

DNA of the CDR3: TGTGCCAGCAGCTCAATCGTAGGGGTCAATCAGCCCCAGCATTTT. Translation gives CASSSIVGVNQPQHF. V is TRBV7-6 and J is TRBJ1-5, with D possibly matching TRBD1 (5 bases). Trimming took off 4 bases at V and 3 bases at J, with 13 bases between the two ends. The CDR3 has 15 amino acids. Germline values: CDR1 SGHVS, CDR2 FNYEAQ.